The source of this T cell receptor beta chain is a study of blood T cell repertoires in COVID-19. This CDR3 is built from 16 residues. With 7 bases clipped from V and 0 bases from J, the junction kept 10 bases outside the gene matches. CDR1 and CDR2 (germline): LNHDA, SQIVND (reference sequence). Assay used: immunoSEQ multiplex PCR; TCRdb lists only in-frame clones, some missing. The table has around 150,000 clones, 65% to 90% seen once; the top ten hold about 7.8%. The source is a woman aged 45-60 years in a cohort sampled during active or convalescent COVID-19. The specimen was peripheral blood. The chain combines TRBV19 with TRBJ2-3; 7 nucleotides match TRBD1. In nucleotides, the CDR3 is TGTGCCAGTACCTCCCAGGGGGAAGGCAGCACAGATACGCAGTATTTT. Its protein product is CASTSQGEGSTDTQYF.